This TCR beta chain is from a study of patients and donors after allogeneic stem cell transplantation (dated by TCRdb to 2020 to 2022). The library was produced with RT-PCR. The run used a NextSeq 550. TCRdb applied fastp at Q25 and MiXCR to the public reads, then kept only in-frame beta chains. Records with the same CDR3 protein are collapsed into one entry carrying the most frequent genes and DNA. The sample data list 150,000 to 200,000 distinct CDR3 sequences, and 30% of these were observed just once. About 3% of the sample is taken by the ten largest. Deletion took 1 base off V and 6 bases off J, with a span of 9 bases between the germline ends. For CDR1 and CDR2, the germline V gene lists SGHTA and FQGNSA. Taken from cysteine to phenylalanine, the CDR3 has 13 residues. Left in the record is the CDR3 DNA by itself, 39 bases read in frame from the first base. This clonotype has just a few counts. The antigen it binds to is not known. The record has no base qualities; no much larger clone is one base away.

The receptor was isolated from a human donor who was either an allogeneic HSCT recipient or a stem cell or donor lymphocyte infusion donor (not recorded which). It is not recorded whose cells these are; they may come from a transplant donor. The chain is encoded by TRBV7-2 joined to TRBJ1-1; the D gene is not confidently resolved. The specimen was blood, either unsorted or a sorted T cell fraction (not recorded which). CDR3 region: CASSLVRSPEAFF. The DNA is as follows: TGTGCCAGCAGCTTAGTACGGTCCCCTGAAGCTTTCTTT.